These T cell receptor beta chains were read from a single sample in a study of Graves' ophthalmopathy and Graves' hyperthyroidism. TCRdb reanalysed the multiplex PCR reads using MiXCR and keeps one entry per CDR3 protein. The sample holds a few hundred thousand distinct CDR3 sequences, about a sixth seen once. The sequencing input was peripheral blood. These receptors all come from an adult woman with stable Graves' hyperthyroidism. The CDR3 runs from the conserved cysteine through the conserved F or W.

CASRFAGGKNIKYF	TRBV12-3/TRBV12-4	TRBJ2-4	14
CASSQKQGGTEAFF	TRBV4-1	TRBJ1-1	14
CASSLDGDMNTEAFF	TRBV5-1	TRBJ1-1	15
CASSSGRMINTGELFF	TRBV27	TRBJ2-2	16
CASSLTGTAKNIKYF	TRBV13	TRBJ2-4	15
CASSLQLVNTEAFF	TRBV5-1	TRBJ1-1	14
CASSIGPGGSYEQYF	TRBV19	TRBJ2-7	15
CASSLFQQGARGKRIRSEAFF	TRBV5-1	TRBJ1-1	21
CSVEGTIGQGDTEAFF	TRBV29-1	TRBJ1-1	16
CASSQFGNTEAFF	TRBV7-8	TRBJ1-1	13
CASSLAAGSTNTEAFF	TRBV5-1	TRBJ1-1	16
CASSPPPGQRTSGRASSEQYF	TRBV6-4	TRBJ2-7	21
CGSVGTGSYEQYF	TRBV6-1	TRBJ2-7	13
CSASPPDSANTGELFF	TRBV20-1	TRBJ2-2	16
CASSTPGAAAGVGKTQYF	TRBV28	TRBJ2-5	18
CASGRSASGRSEQYF	TRBV6-1	TRBJ2-7	15
CASRSSGSETQYF	TRBV5-1	TRBJ2-5	13
CASSFSKGIDYEQYF	TRBV27	TRBJ2-7	15
CASSQGQETQYF	TRBV6-5	TRBJ2-5	12
CASSELGQAYEQYF	TRBV6-1	TRBJ2-7	14
CASTSNRGAGYEQYF	TRBV11-2	TRBJ2-7	15
CASSEYRTGGGYTF	TRBV25-1	TRBJ1-2	14
CSVEVKGRNTEAFF	TRBV29-1	TRBJ1-1	14
CASSLVRRGTEAFF	TRBV28	TRBJ1-1	14